These 30 T cell receptor beta chains were sequenced from one sample in a study of CD8 T cells in ankylosing spondylitis. Using its own MiXCR run on the 5' RACE reads, TCRdb lists one record per CDR3 protein. The sample includes hundreds of thousands of distinct CDR3 sequences, less than 25% of them seen just once. Sequencing input: blood, either unsorted or a sorted T cell fraction (not recorded which). These receptor sequences come from a female donor with ankylosing spondylitis or in good health (not recorded which).

The CDR3 DNA reads as TGTGCCACCAGTGAGAACCGACTAGCGGGTTACAATGAGCAGTTCTTC. Protein: CATSENRLAGYNEQFF. The chain combines TRBV24-1 with TRBJ2-1, with TRBD2 matching over 10 bases. The trim removed 4 bases at V and 4 bases at J, leaving 6 bases unmatched. CDR1 is KGHDR, CDR2 SFDVKD, per germline. The CDR3 runs to 16 residues.

This chain joins TRBV7-2 and TRBJ2-7, with TRBD1 identical over 8 bases. The CDR3 contains 15 residues. CDR1 is SGHTA, CDR2 FQGNSA, per germline. V lost 5 bases to trimming and J lost 3 bases; unmatched junction nucleotides: 9. CDR3 coding DNA: TGTGCCAGCAGCGCCACGACAGGGGCGGGCTACGAGCAGTACTTC. It translates to CASSATTGAGYEQYF.

The chain recombines TRBV5-1 with TRBJ1-2; TRBD1 matches 8 bases. There are 14 residues in the CDR3. CDR1 and CDR2 (germline): SGHRS, YFSETQ. The V and J ends lost 4 bases and 4 bases, in that order; junction bases with no gene match: 6. The CDR3 spells CASSPTGASYGYTF. The CDR3 nucleotides read TGCGCCAGCAGCCCGACAGGGGCTAGCTATGGCTACACCTTC.

The gene calls are TRBV7-2 and TRBJ2-1; 7 bases are a match to TRBD2. Germline values: CDR1 SGHTA, CDR2 FQGNSA. The CDR3 has 13 amino acids. Trimming removed 10 bases from V and 8 bases from J; junction bases left unmatched: 11. CDR3 DNA: TGTGCCATCAGAACGGGAGGTCAAGATGAGCAGTTCTTC. It codes for CAIRTGGQDEQFF.

In its sample, this clonotype was seen many times. This chain uses TRBV20-1 with TRBJ2-1; 8 bases map to TRBD1. This CDR3 is built from 15 residues. Trimming at V came to 6 bases and at J to 5 bases, leaving 12 bases not matched to a gene. Germline CDR1 and CDR2: DFQATT and SNEGSKA (reference sequence). The CDR3 bases are TGCAGTGCCCAGTGGGCGCAGGGGGCGAACAATGAGCAGTTCTTC. Protein product: CSAQWAQGANNEQFF.

This clonotype has only a few counts. The chain combines TRBV10-1 with TRBJ2-2; TRBD2 might be the D (5 bases). The V and J ends lost 0 bases and 6 bases respectively, with 5 bases between them. Germline V lookup: CDR1 WNHNN, CDR2 SYGVQD (reference sequence). The CDR3 length is 13 residues. DNA for the CDR3: TGCGCCAGCAGTGAGTCGAGGGCCGGGGAGCTGTTTTTT. This codes for CASSESRAGELFF.

The chain combines TRBV5-1 with TRBJ2-2, with 7 bases identical to TRBD1. The germline gives CDR1 SGHRS, CDR2 YFSETQ. The CDR3 covers 15 residues. V trimming: 3 bases; J trimming: 5 bases; junction bases outside the gene matches: 7. The CDR3 sequence: CASSSGQKGTGELFF. The CDR3, as DNA: TGCGCCAGCAGCTCGGGACAGAAAGGAACCGGGGAGCTGTTTTTT.

V is TRBV7-9 and J is TRBJ1-5; D remains ambiguous. The ends were cut back, 3 bases at V and 2 bases at J, with 11 bases in the middle. Per the germline V gene, CDR1 is SEHNR and CDR2 is FQNEAQ (reference sequence). The CDR3 has 15 residues. The CDR3 sequence is CASSFSSDRNQPQHF. In nucleotides, the CDR3 is TGTGCCAGCAGCTTCTCTTCCGACCGCAATCAGCCCCAGCATTTT.

This clonotype has just a few counts. The CDR3 here is CASSLDLPGQYF. Here the CDR3 DNA reads TGTGCCAGCAGTCTCGACCTCCCTGGCCAGTACTTC. The rearrangement uses TRBV12-3 or TRBV12-4 and TRBJ2-4; no clear D. The ends were cut back, 5 bases at V and 13 bases at J, with 15 bases in the middle. CDR3 length: 12 amino acids.

This clonotype appeared many times. V usage is TRBV27 and J usage is TRBJ1-1; D is undetermined. CDR3 length: 15 residues. V lost 6 bases to trimming and J lost 8 bases, with 22 bases between them. Germline CDR1 is MNHEY and CDR2 is SMNVEV (reference sequence). The CDR3 loop reads CASSPQRLGRSEAFF. The CDR3 nucleotides are TGTGCCAGCAGCCCTCAGAGGCTCGGCAGAAGCGAAGCTTTCTTT.

This clonotype was counted a few times. The rearrangement uses TRBV9 and TRBJ2-5; weak D call: TRBD2 (6 bases). CDR1 is SGDLS and CDR2 is YYNGEE in the germline V gene. V lost 0 bases, J lost 2 bases, and 11 bases lay in between. The CDR3 length is 15 residues. CDR3 residues: CASSVGASEQETQYF. In DNA, the CDR3 is TGTGCCAGCAGCGTAGGGGCTAGCGAACAAGAGACCCAGTACTTC.

A few counts support this clonotype. A junction end diverges from the germline sequence, so it may reflect a read error. This chain joins TRBV7-7 and TRBJ2-1; D gene ambiguous. Germline-derived CDR1 and CDR2 are SSHAT and FNYEAQ (reference sequence). The CDR3 is 13 residues long. The CDR3 coding sequence is TGTGCTAGCAGCCTGGACCGAGTAAGCGTGCAGTTCTTC. It encodes CASSLDRVSVQFF.

This clonotype was seen ten or more times. The chain has TRBV9 and TRBJ2-7; tentatively, D is TRBD2 (5 bases). The CDR3 runs to 14 residues. The ends were cut back, 0 bases at V and 4 bases at J, with 11 bases in the middle. The germline gives CDR1 SGDLS, CDR2 YYNGEE. This CDR3 reads CASSVEAGGYEQYF. The DNA of the CDR3 is TGTGCCAGCAGCGTAGAGGCAGGAGGATACGAGCAGTACTTC.

This clonotype has a count of ten or more. The chain links TRBV20-1 to TRBJ2-5, with D perhaps matching TRBD1 (6 bases). There are 14 residues in the CDR3. CDR1 and CDR2 (germline): DFQATT, SNEGSKA (reference sequence). Deletions cut 1 base from V and 1 base from J, with 10 bases between. CDR3: CSARGTAIQETQYF. DNA for the CDR3: TGCAGTGCTAGAGGGACAGCCATCCAAGAGACCCAGTACTTC.

There are many counts of this clonotype. V gene TRBV7-9 combines with J gene TRBJ2-1, with D uncertain. This CDR3 is built from 14 residues. V gave up 4 bases and J gave up 2 bases, with 9 bases separating them. Germline CDR1 SEHNR, CDR2 FQNEAQ (reference sequence). The CDR3 is CASSSMNTYNEQFF. CDR3 nucleotide sequence: TGTGCCAGCAGCTCGATGAATACCTACAATGAGCAGTTCTTC.

CDR3 coding DNA: TGCGCCAGCAGACTGGGGGTTAGTAGCAATCAGCCCCAGCATTTT. Its protein is CASRLGVSSNQPQHF. This chain links TRBV5-1 with TRBJ1-5; D might be TRBD1 (5 bases). The V end lost 5 bases, the J end lost 0 bases, and 12 bases lay between the germline ends. Germline CDR1 and CDR2: SGHRS and YFSETQ. CDR3 size: 15 residues.

This clonotype was seen a handful of times. V usage is TRBV7-2 and J usage is TRBJ2-7, with D perhaps matching TRBD1 (5 bases). CDR1 is SGHTA and CDR2 is FQGNSA in the germline V gene. The CDR3 loop spans 16 amino acids. V was pared by 1 base and J by 0 bases, with 13 bases between. The CDR3, as DNA: TGTGCCAGCAGCTTAGATTCTAGGGGTATCTCCTACGAGCAGTACTTC. It translates to CASSLDSRGISYEQYF.

V gene TRBV19 combines with J gene TRBJ2-3, with TRBD1 matching 11 bases. Germline V gives CDR1 LNHDA, CDR2 SQIVND (reference sequence). CDR3 size: 16 residues. V was clipped by 4 bases and J by 1 base; unmatched bases: 4. This chain's CDR3 is CASSTRDRGGTDTQYF. The CDR3 DNA sequence: TGTGCCAGTAGTACCCGGGACAGGGGGGGCACAGATACGCAGTATTTT.

This clonotype appeared a few times. This sequence joins TRBV10-3 and TRBJ2-7; 9 bases map to TRBD2. Germline V gene data show CDR1 as ENHRY and CDR2 as SYGVKD. V lost 11 bases, J lost 5 bases, and 7 bases stayed unmatched. The CDR3 is 12 residues long. This chain's CDR3 is CAVTGTSNEQYF. DNA for the CDR3: TGTGCCGTGACCGGGACTAGCAACGAGCAGTACTTC.

The chain carries TRBV7-9 and TRBJ1-4; tentatively, D is TRBD1 (5 bases). Trimming left V 10 bases short and J 8 bases short, with 11 bases between. CDR1 and CDR2 from the germline V gene are SEHNR and FQNEAQ (reference sequence). This CDR3 has 11 residues. The CDR3 protein is CATQGWEKLFF. The CDR3 nucleotides read TGTGCCACCCAGGGATGGGAAAAACTGTTTTTT.

The chain carries TRBV30 and TRBJ2-3, with D possibly matching TRBD1 (6 bases). Trimming stripped 3 bases from V and 3 bases from J, with 10 bases between. Germline values: CDR1 GTSNPN, CDR2 SVGIG (reference sequence). The CDR3 loop spans 13 amino acids. The CDR3 nucleotides are TGTGCCTGGAGGGCAACAGGGACAGATACGCAGTATTTT. As protein: CAWRATGTDTQYF.

This clonotype has a handful of counts. The chain has TRBV20-1 and TRBJ2-1, with 10 bases fitting TRBD2. CDR3 size: 14 residues. Per germline, CDR1 DFQATT and CDR2 SNEGSKA (reference sequence). Unmatched junction bases numbered 9, after V lost 6 bases and J lost 7 bases. For the CDR3, the DNA is TGCAGTGCCTTGGGGCTAGCGGGAGTTAATGAGCAGTTCTTC. Protein sequence: CSALGLAGVNEQFF.

The genes are TRBV5-6 and TRBJ1-5; D uncertain. The CDR3 spans 14 residues. Germline-derived CDR1 and CDR2 are SGHDT and YYEEEE. V was pared by 1 base and J by 3 bases, with 8 bases between. The CDR3 protein is CASSLYQVNQPQHF. Written as DNA, the CDR3 is TGTGCCAGCAGCTTGTATCAGGTCAATCAGCCCCAGCATTTT.

This clonotype occurred a few times. The chain recombines TRBV6-2 or TRBV6-3 with TRBJ2-7; D is undetermined. Germline V gene sequence: CDR1 MNHEY, CDR2 SVGEGT. V lost 3 bases and J 8 bases, leaving 17 bases between the germline ends. The CDR3 is 14 residues long. In nucleotides, the CDR3 is TGTGCCAGCAGTTATCATAGCACGGGCTCGCAGCAGTACTTC. Translation gives CASSYHSTGSQQYF.

This chain connects TRBV6-5 to TRBJ2-5; 12 nucleotides line up with TRBD2. V lost 2 bases, J lost 4 bases, and 8 bases stayed unmatched. The CDR3 is 17 residues long. Germline-derived CDR1 and CDR2 are MNHEY and SVGAGI. The CDR3 is CASSYGSLAGGLETQYF. The CDR3 coding sequence is TGTGCCAGCAGTTACGGGTCGCTAGCGGGAGGGCTAGAGACCCAGTACTTC.

This clonotype turned up a few times. The chain is built from TRBV20-1 and TRBJ1-4, with 9 bases lining up with TRBD1. This CDR3 spans 13 amino acids. The junction had 5 bases not matched to a gene; V was cut back by 6 bases and J by 6 bases. Germline V gene sequence: CDR1 DFQATT, CDR2 SNEGSKA (reference sequence). This chain's CDR3 is CSALTGGDEKLFF. CDR3 sequence (DNA): TGCAGTGCACTGACAGGGGGTGATGAAAAACTGTTTTTT.

The sample holds a few counts of this clonotype. This chain links TRBV7-9 with TRBJ2-1; 7 nucleotides align to TRBD1. Looked up from germline, CDR1 is SEHNR and CDR2 is FQNEAQ (reference sequence). The CDR3 covers 15 residues. The V and J ends lost 6 bases and 0 bases, in that order; junction bases with no gene match: 5. CDR3 coding DNA: TGTGCCAGCAGTAACGACAGGGACTCCTACAATGAGCAGTTCTTC. This gives the protein CASSNDRDSYNEQFF.

This clonotype was detected many times. The gene calls are TRBV7-2 and TRBJ2-7; 11 nucleotides match TRBD2. V lost 5 bases to trimming and J lost 5 bases; unmatched junction nucleotides: 5. Per the germline V gene, CDR1 is SGHTA and CDR2 is FQGNSA. The CDR3 covers 14 residues. CDR3 protein: CASSISGRVDEQYF. CDR3 nucleotides: TGTGCCAGCAGCATTAGCGGGAGGGTCGACGAGCAGTACTTC. The full variable domain, with the rest looked up from reference TRBV7-2 and TRBJ2-7, is GAGVSQSPSNKVTEKGKDVELRCDPISGHTALYWYRQSLGQGLEFLIYFQGNSAPDKSGLPSDRFSAERTGGSVSTLTIQRTQQEDSAVYLCASSISGRVDEQYFGPGTRLTVT.

This clonotype showed up just a few times. The genes are TRBV20-1 and TRBJ2-1; 11 nucleotides agree with TRBD2. The CDR3 consists of 15 residues. From germline, CDR1 is DFQATT and CDR2 SNEGSKA (reference sequence). The J segment lost 5 bases and the V segment lost 5 bases, leaving 8 bases of the junction unmatched. The CDR3 bases are TGCAGTGCTCCGTCGGGACTAGCGGAACACAATGAGCAGTTCTTC. This gives the protein CSAPSGLAEHNEQFF.

CDR3 bases: TGCGCCAGCAGCTTCGGACAGGGAGACTATGGCTACACCTTC. This translates into CASSFGQGDYGYTF. The V gene is TRBV5-1, the J gene TRBJ1-2; TRBD1 matches 8 bases. This CDR3 has 14 amino acids. Germline values: CDR1 SGHRS, CDR2 YFSETQ. Trimming at V came to 2 bases and at J to 3 bases, leaving 3 bases not matched to a gene.